The rows below give T cell receptor beta chains drawn from one sample of a study of T-cell reconstitution after alpha-beta-depleted transplantation in children. TCRdb reprocessed the PCR reads via MiXCR and lists one record per CDR3 protein. Of 95,000 to 150,000 distinct CDR3 sequences in the sample, about 23% were seen once. The sample consisted of PBMCs, mostly from graft donor cells, taken 180 days after TCRalphabeta/CD19-depleted stem cell transplant. The receptor source for this set is a male patient under 10 years old who had a stem cell transplant for chronic granulomatous disease, so the T cells may come from the graft donor. The CDR3 runs from the conserved cysteine through the conserved F or W. The D gene is left open where the match is weak. The listing skips clone size in some rows; elsewhere it reads once, few, many or a size class.

V gene	D gene	J gene	clone size	CDR3 DNA	CDR3 protein
TRBV5-1	NA	TRBJ2-1	NA	TGCGCCAGCAGCTTCGGGAGCAGCTCCTACAATGAGCAGTTCTTC	CASSFGSSSYNEQFF
TRBV12-3/TRBV12-4	TRBD1	TRBJ2-3	NA	TGTGCCAGCAGTTTTGTCGGGACAGGGGTTGGCACAGATACGCAGTATTTT	CASSFVGTGVGTDTQYF
TRBV20-1	TRBD2	TRBJ2-1	NA	TGCAGTGCTAGAGGCAATAGCGGGAGGGGTAGTTATGAGCAGTTCTTC	CSARGNSGRGSYEQFF
TRBV24-1	TRBD1	TRBJ2-4	few	TGTGCCACCAGTGATCATGCCGGGACAGGGAACATTCAGTACTTC	CATSDHAGTGNIQYF
TRBV12-3/TRBV12-4	TRBD2	TRBJ2-1	NA	TGTGCCAGCAGTCACCTGACTAGCGGGAGGCCCCCCTACAATGAGCAGTTCTTC	CASSHLTSGRPPYNEQFF
TRBV6-6	NA	TRBJ2-1	few	TGTGCCAGCAGACTCGATCATGAGCAGTTCTTC	CASRLDHEQFF
TRBV6-6	NA	TRBJ2-7	many	TGTGCCAGCAGCCGGTTCAAGGGCTACGAGCAGTACTTC	CASSRFKGYEQYF
TRBV12-3/TRBV12-4	NA	TRBJ1-1	many	TGTGCCAGCAGTTTTTCAGGGAACACTGAAGCTTTCTTT	CASSFSGNTEAFF
TRBV10-2	NA	TRBJ2-2	NA	TGCGCCAGCAAGGCAGGCGCGAACACCGGGGAGCTGTTTTTT	CASKAGANTGELFF
TRBV20-1	NA	TRBJ1-5	NA	TGCAGTGCTAGTTTTCGCGGGGCATCCGCCCAGCCCCAGCATTTT	CSASFRGASAQPQHF
TRBV29-1	NA	TRBJ2-1	NA	TGCAGCGGGGGACCGCCAAACAATGAGCAGTTCTTC	CSGGPPNNEQFF
TRBV6-1	NA	TRBJ2-3	NA	TGTGCCAGCAGTGAAGATGCGGTCACAGATACGCAGTATTTT	CASSEDAVTDTQYF
TRBV7-2	TRBD1	TRBJ2-3	many	TGTGCCAGCAGAAGGGGGCTCGCAGATACGCAGTATTTT	CASRRGLADTQYF
TRBV12-3/TRBV12-4	NA	TRBJ2-3	NA	TGTGCCAGCAGTTTAGCCCAGGGCCTCACAGATACGCAGTATTTT	CASSLAQGLTDTQYF
TRBV12-3/TRBV12-4	NA	TRBJ2-7	few	TGTGCCAGCAGCTTCGGACCTAATTACGAGCAGTACTTC	CASSFGPNYEQYF
TRBV20-1	NA	TRBJ2-2	few	TGCAGTGCTAGAGAGACAGGGAGGGACACCGGGGAGCTGTTTTTT	CSARETGRDTGELFF
TRBV11-2	NA	TRBJ2-1	few	TGTGCCAGCAGCCCCGGCGGTGAGCAGTTCTTC	CASSPGGEQFF
TRBV5-1	NA	TRBJ1-1	NA	TGCGCCAGCAGCATAAAGTTGAACACTGAAGCTTTCTTT	CASSIKLNTEAFF
TRBV24-1	TRBD2	TRBJ2-1	few	TGTGCCACCAGTGATCCCTCGGCGGGAGGAAACAATGAGCAGTTCTTC	CATSDPSAGGNNEQFF
TRBV4-2	NA	TRBJ1-2	few	TGTGCCAGCAGGAAGGCGGGGTCTGGCTACACCTTC	CASRKAGSGYTF
TRBV10-2	NA	TRBJ2-6	few	TGCGCCAGCAGAAGGACTATCTCTGGGGCCAACGGCCTGACTTTC	CASRRTISGANGLTF
TRBV29-1	NA	TRBJ2-1	many	TGCAGCGTTGAAGATCTTCTGCGGGACAATGAGCAGTTCTTC	CSVEDLLRDNEQFF
TRBV29-1	NA	TRBJ2-4	NA	TGCAGCGTTGAGTTCCAGGGGAACATTCAGTACTTC	CSVEFQGNIQYF
TRBV12-3/TRBV12-4	NA	TRBJ1-4	NA	TGTGCCAGCAGTTTTGGGACACAGCTTAGACAACTGTTTTTT	CASSFGTQLRQLFF
TRBV28	TRBD2	TRBJ2-7	many	TGTGCCAGCAGCCCGCGGACTAGCGGGAGAAACGAGCAGTACTTC	CASSPRTSGRNEQYF
TRBV5-6	TRBD1	TRBJ2-7	few	TGTGCCAGCAGCCCGGACAGGGGGTTCTACGAGCAGTACTTC	CASSPDRGFYEQYF
TRBV28	NA	TRBJ2-7	many	TGTGCCAGCAGTTTTAGTACGGGCCAGTACTTC	CASSFSTGQYF
TRBV29-1	TRBD1	TRBJ2-5	many	TGCAGCGACAGACAGGGTTCAGAGACCCAGTACTTC	CSDRQGSETQYF
TRBV20-1	NA	TRBJ2-5	NA	TGCAGTGCTAGAGATATAAACAGGGAAGAGACCCAGTACTTC	CSARDINREETQYF
TRBV12-3/TRBV12-4	NA	TRBJ2-7	NA	TGTGCCAGCAGGAAACAGGAAACCTACGAGCAGTACTTC	CASRKQETYEQYF
TRBV12-3/TRBV12-4	NA	TRBJ2-1	NA	TGTGCCAGCAGCCGGATGCTGATTGAGCAGTTCTTC	CASSRMLIEQFF
TRBV9	TRBD1	TRBJ2-1	NA	TGTGCCAGCAGCGTAGGGACAGGGATGAACTACAATGAGCAGTTCTTC	CASSVGTGMNYNEQFF
TRBV29-1	NA	TRBJ1-1	NA	TGCAGCGTCGGTCATGGGCTAGTGGAAGCTTTCTTT	CSVGHGLVEAFF
TRBV10-2	TRBD1	TRBJ1-1	NA	TGCGCCAGCACCGGGACAGGGGGCGCGGGTACTGAAGCTTTCTTT	CASTGTGGAGTEAFF
TRBV7-2	NA	TRBJ2-7	many	TGTGCCAGCAGCTTAGTTTATAAGGGGTTGAGCGAGCAGTACTTC	CASSLVYKGLSEQYF
TRBV7-3	TRBD2	TRBJ2-1	NA	TGTGCCAGCAGCTTAGAGGCTAGCGGGATACATTTCCAGTTCTTC	CASSLEASGIHFQFF